This TCR beta chain appears in the sequencing data of a study of neurological immune-mediated disorders. Trimming took 1 base from V and 2 from J, leaving 5 bases between them. Per the germline V gene, CDR1 is SGHDN and CDR2 is FVKESK. The CDR3 sequence is 14 residues long. There are many counts of this clonotype. Its antigen is undetermined. Notes on the study in general: It was the repertoires of 18 of 34 multiple sclerosis patients that phylogenetic grouping placed in one related-CDR3 cluster, which is a possible signature.

As for the cDNA, it was generated by 5'RACE with 10-nucleotide random UMIs. One entry per CDR3 protein, called by TCRdb with MiXCR from the 5' RACE reads. The sample carries 50,000 or so distinct CDR3 sequences, approximately 3.5% recorded once. This chain uses TRBV14 with TRBJ1-4; D ambiguous. This sequence originates from a man aged 40-49 years with multiple sclerosis. Sequenced: PBMCs. The CDR3 nucleotides are TGTGCCAGCAGCCAAGTGCCTACTAATGAAAAACTGTTTTTT. Its protein is CASSQVPTNEKLFF.